This TCR beta chain was identified in a study of human T cells and chemical hapten exposure. TCRdb re-called the RACE reads through MiXCR, storing one row per CDR3 protein. The sample has roughly 39,000 distinct CDR3 sequences, more than 9.5% seen once. The V gene lost 7 bases and the J gene lost 9 bases, with 15 bases spanning the gap. CDR3 length: 12 amino acids. Time point here: patch test 3, about 24 weeks after DPC sensitization. Treatment indicated: therapeutic diphenylcyclopropenone sensitization with weekly scalp DPC. Someone pulled total RNA out of unfractionated whole blood. In its sample, this clonotype was seen a few times.

The rearrangement joins TRBV23-1 to TRBJ1-2, with D unresolved. TRBV23-1 is labeled an ORF, and its function is uncertain. The sequence derives from a woman aged 35 to 49 with alopecia areata. Some clones in this sample may be carry-over from other donors' samples. Sequences were derived from whole blood, sampled in connection with sensitization to the hapten diphenylcyclopropenone (DPC). The CDR3 DNA follows: TGCGCCAGCACTCCGGTCCTTGCGCGCTACACCTTC. Its protein is CASTPVLARYTF.